This T cell receptor beta chain was identified in a study of monozygotic twins with inflammatory bowel disease. Comments on this clonotype: No antigen is known for it.

Per sample, reverse transcription was split into eight reactions. No DNA is given; TCRdb re-called the 5' RACE reads and lists each CDR3 protein once. The sample includes a few hundred thousand distinct CDR3 sequences. Study-wide points: Compared with healthy co-twins, IBD patients showed reduced TCRbeta repertoire diversity by inverse Simpson.

CDR1 MDHEN and CDR2 SYDVKM come from the germline V gene. This CDR3 region has 16 residues. The V gene is TRBV28, the J gene TRBJ2-7; TCRdb's D call, TRBD1, is unchecked because there is no DNA. The TCR was taken from a human donor with ulcerative colitis or Crohn's disease, or a healthy co-twin of an affected twin (not recorded which). The sample was blood. Here the CDR3 reads CASSSRSGQGFYEQYF.